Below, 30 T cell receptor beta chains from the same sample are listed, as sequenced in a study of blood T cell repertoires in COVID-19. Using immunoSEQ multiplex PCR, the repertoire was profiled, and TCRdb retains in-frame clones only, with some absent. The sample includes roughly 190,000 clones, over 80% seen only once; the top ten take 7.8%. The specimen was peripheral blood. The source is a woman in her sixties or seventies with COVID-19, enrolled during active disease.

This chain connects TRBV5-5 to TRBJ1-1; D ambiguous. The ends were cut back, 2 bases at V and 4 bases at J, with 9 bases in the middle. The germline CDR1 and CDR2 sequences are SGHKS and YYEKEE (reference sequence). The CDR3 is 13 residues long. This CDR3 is CASSFRGPTEAFF. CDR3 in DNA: TGTGCCAGCAGCTTTCGGGGTCCCACTGAAGCTTTCTTT.

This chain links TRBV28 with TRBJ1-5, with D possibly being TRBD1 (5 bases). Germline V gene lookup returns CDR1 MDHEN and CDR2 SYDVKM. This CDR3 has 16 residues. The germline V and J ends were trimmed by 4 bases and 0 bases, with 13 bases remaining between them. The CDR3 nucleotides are TGTGCCAGCAGTTATGGGACTGCAGATAGCAATCAGCCCCAGCATTTT. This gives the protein CASSYGTADSNQPQHF.

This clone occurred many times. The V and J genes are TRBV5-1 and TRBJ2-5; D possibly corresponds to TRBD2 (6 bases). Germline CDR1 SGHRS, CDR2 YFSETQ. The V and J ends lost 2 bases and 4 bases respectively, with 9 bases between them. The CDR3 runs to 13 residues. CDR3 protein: CASSFGGSETQYF. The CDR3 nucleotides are TGCGCCAGCAGCTTTGGGGGGTCAGAGACCCAGTACTTC.

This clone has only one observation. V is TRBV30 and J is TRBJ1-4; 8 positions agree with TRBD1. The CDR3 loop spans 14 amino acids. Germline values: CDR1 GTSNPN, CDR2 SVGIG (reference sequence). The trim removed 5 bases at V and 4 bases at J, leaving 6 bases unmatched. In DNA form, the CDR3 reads TGTGCCTGGGCGCAGACAGGGGTTAATGAAAAACTGTTTTTT. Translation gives CAWAQTGVNEKLFF.

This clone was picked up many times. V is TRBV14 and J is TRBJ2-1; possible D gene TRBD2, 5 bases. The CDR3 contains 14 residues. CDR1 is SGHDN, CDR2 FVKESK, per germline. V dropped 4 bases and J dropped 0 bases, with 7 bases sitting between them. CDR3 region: CASSLASSYNEQFF. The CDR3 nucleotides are TGTGCCAGCAGCCTAGCGAGCTCCTACAATGAGCAGTTCTTC.

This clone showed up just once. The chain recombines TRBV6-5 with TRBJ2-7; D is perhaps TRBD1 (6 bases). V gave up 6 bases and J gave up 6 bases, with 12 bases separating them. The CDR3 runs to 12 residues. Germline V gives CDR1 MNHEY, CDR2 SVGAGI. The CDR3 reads CASRTGHIEQYF. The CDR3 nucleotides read TGTGCCAGCAGAACAGGGCACATCGAGCAGTACTTC.

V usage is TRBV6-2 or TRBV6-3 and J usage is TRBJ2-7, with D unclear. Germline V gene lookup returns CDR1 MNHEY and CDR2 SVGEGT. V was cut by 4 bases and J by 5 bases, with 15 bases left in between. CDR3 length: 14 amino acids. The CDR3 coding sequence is TGTGCCAGCAGTTCTACCCGCCCCCCCAACGAGCAGTACTTC. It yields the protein CASSSTRPPNEQYF.

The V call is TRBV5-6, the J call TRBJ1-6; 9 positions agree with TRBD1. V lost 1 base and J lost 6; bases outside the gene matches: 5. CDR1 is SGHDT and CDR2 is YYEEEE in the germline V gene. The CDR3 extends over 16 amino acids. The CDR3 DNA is TGTGCCAGCAGCTTGTTACAGGGGGCAAGTAATTCACCCCTCCACTTT. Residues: CASSLLQGASNSPLHF.

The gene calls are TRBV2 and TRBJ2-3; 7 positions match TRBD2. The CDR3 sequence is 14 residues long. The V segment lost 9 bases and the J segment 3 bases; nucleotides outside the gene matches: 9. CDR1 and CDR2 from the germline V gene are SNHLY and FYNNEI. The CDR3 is CARAPAGRTDTQYF. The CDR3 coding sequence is TGTGCCAGGGCTCCAGCGGGGAGGACAGATACGCAGTATTTT.

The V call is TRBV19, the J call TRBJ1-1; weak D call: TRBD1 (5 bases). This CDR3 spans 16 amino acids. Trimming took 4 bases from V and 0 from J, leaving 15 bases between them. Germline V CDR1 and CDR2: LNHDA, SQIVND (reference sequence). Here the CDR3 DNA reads TGTGCCAGTAGTAGACTGGGCGGGGGAATGAACACTGAAGCTTTCTTT. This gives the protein CASSRLGGGMNTEAFF.

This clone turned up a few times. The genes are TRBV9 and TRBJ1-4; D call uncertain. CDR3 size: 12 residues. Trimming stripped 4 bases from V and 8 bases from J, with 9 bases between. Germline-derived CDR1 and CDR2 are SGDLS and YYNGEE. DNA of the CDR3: TGTGCCAGCAGCCGTGACACGGAAAAACTGTTTTTT. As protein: CASSRDTEKLFF. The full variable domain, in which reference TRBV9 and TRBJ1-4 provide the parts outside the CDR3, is DSGVTQTPKHLITATGQRVTLRCSPRSGDLSVYWYQQSLDQGLQFLIQYYNGEERAKGNILERFSAQQFPDLHSELNLSSLELGDSALYFCASSRDTEKLFFGSGTQLSVL.

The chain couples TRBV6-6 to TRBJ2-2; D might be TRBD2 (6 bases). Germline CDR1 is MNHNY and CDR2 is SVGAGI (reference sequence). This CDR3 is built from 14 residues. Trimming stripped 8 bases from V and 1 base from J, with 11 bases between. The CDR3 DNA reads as TGTGCCAGCGGGGGGTCGGTGAACACCGGGGAGCTGTTTTTT. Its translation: CASGGSVNTGELFF.

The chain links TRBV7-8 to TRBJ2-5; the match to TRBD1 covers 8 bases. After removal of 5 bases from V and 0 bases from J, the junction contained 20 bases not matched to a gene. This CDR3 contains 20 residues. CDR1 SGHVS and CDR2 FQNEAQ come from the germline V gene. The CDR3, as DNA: TGTGCCAGCAGCGGACAGGGTGGTTGGGGGTCCAGGGTGTACCAAGAGACCCAGTACTTC. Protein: CASSGQGGWGSRVYQETQYF.

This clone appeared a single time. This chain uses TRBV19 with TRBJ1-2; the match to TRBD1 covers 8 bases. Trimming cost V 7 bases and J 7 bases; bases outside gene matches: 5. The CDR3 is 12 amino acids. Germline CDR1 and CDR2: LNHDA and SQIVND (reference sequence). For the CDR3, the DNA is TGTGCCAGTACCGACAGGGGTGGTGGCTACACCTTC. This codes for CASTDRGGGYTF.

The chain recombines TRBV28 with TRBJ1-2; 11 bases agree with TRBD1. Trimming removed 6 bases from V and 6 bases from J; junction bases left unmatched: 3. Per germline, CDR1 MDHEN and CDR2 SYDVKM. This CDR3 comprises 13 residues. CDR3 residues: CASRWTGGHGYTF. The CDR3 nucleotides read TGTGCCAGCAGGTGGACAGGGGGCCATGGCTACACCTTC.

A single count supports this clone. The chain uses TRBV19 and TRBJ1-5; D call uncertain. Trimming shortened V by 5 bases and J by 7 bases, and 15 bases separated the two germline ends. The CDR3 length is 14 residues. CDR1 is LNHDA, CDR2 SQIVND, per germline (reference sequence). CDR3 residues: CASSSNRAGQPQHF. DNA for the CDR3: TGTGCCAGTAGTTCCAACCGGGCGGGGCAGCCCCAGCATTTT.

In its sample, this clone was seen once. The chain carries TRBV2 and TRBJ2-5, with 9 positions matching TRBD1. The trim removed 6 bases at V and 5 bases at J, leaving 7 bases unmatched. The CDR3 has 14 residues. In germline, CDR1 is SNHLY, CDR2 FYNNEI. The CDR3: CASRVGGTGETQYF. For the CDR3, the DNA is TGTGCCAGCAGAGTGGGTGGGACAGGGGAGACCCAGTACTTC.

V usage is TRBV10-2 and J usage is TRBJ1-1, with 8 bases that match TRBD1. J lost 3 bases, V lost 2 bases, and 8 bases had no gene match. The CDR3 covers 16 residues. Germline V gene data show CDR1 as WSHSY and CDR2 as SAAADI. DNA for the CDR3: TGCGCCAGCAGTGAGACGGGGACAGGTGGGCACACTGAAGCTTTCTTT. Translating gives CASSETGTGGHTEAFF.

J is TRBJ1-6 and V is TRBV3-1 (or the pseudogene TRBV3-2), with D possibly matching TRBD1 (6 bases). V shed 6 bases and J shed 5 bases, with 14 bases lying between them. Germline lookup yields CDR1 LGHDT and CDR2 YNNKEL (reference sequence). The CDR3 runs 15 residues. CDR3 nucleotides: TGTGCCAGCAGAACGAGACAGGATGATAATTCACCCCTCCACTTT. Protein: CASRTRQDDNSPLHF.

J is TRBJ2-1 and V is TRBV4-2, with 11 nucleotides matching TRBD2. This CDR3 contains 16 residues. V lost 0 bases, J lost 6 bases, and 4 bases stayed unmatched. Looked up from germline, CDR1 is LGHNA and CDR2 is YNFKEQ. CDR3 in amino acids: CASSQDLAGGRNEQFF. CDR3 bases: TGTGCCAGCAGCCAAGACTTAGCGGGAGGGCGCAATGAGCAGTTCTTC.

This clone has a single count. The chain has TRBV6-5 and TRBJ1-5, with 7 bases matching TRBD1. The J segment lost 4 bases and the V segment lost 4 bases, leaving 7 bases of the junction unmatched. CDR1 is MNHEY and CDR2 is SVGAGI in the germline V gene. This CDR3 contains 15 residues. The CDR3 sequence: CASSSRQGSNQPQHF. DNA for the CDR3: TGTGCCAGCAGTTCCCGACAGGGTTCGAATCAGCCCCAGCATTTT.

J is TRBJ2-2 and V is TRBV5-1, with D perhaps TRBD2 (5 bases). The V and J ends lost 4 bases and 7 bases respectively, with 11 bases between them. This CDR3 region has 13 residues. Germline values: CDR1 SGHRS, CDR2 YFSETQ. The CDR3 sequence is CASSLDGVGELFF. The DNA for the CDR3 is TGCGCCAGCAGCCTGGACGGGGTCGGGGAGCTGTTTTTT.

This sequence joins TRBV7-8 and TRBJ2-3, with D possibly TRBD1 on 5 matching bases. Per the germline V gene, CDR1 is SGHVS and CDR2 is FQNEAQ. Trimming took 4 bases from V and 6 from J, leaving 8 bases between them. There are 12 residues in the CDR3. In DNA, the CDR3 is TGTGCCAGCAGCTCCGCAGGGGATACGCAGTATTTT. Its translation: CASSSAGDTQYF.

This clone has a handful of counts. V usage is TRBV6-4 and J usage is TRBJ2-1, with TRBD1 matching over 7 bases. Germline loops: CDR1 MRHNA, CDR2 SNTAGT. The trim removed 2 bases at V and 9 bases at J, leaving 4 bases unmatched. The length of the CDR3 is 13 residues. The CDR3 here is CASSDQGGGEQFF. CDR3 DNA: TGTGCCAGCAGTGACCAAGGGGGCGGTGAGCAGTTCTTC.

The CDR3 protein is CASSRTGGGGKLFF. CDR3 nucleotide sequence: TGTGCCAGCAGTAGGACAGGGGGCGGTGGAAAACTGTTTTTT. This chain links TRBV2 with TRBJ1-4; TRBD1 matches 11 bases. CDR1 is SNHLY and CDR2 is FYNNEI in the germline V gene. V shed 5 bases and J 10 bases; nucleotides not matched to a gene: 6. This CDR3 has 14 amino acids.

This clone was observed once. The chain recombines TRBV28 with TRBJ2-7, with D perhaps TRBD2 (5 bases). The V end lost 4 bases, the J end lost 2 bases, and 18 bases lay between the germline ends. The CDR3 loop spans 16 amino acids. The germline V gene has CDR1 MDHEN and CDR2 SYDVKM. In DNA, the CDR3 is TGTGCCAGCAGTTCGCAGGCCGCGACCGGGACCTACGAGCAGTACGTC. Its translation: CASSSQAATGTYEQYV.

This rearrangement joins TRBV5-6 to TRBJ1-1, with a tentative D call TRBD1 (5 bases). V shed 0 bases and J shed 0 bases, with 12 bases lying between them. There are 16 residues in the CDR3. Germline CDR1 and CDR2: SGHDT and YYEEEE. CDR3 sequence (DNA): TGTGCCAGCAGCTTGGACAGGAACCGCATGAACACTGAAGCTTTCTTT. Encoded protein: CASSLDRNRMNTEAFF.

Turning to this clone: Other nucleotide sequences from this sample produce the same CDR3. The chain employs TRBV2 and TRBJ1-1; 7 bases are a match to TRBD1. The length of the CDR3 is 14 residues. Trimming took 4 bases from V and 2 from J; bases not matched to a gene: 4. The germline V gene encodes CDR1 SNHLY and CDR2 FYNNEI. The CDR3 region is CASSVQGENTEAFF. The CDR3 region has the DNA TGTGCCAGCAGTGTTCAGGGGGAAAACACTGAAGCTTTCTTT.

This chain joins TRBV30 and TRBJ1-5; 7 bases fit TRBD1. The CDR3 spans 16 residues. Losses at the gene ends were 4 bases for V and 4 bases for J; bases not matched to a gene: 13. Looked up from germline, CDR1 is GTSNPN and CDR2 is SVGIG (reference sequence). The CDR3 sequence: CAWNLGTARGNQPQHF. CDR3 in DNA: TGTGCCTGGAATCTGGGGACAGCCCGCGGGAATCAGCCCCAGCATTTT.

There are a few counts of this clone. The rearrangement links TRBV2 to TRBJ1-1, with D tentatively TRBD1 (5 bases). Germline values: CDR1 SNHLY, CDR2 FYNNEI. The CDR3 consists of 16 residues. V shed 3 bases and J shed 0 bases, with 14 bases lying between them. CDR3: CASSDLGHILNTEAFF. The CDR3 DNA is TGTGCCAGCAGTGATCTTGGACACATCTTGAACACTGAAGCTTTCTTT. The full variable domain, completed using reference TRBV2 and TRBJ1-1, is EPEVTQTPSHQVTQMGQEVILRCVPISNHLYFYWYRQILGQKVEFLVSFYNNEISEKSEIFDDQFSVERPDGSNFTLKIRSTKLEDSAMYFCASSDLGHILNTEAFFGQGTRLTVV.